Following are 23 T cell receptor beta chains from one sample sequenced in a study of OX40 agonist ivuxolimab in advanced cancers. Sequenced by immunoSEQ multiplex PCR; TCRdb stores in-frame clones only, minus some. This sample has roughly 76,000 clones, with 91% found just once. The sequencing used CD4+ or CD8+ T cells sorted from blood, collected in a trial of the OX40 agonist ivuxolimab. The receptor set was obtained from an adult with an advanced solid tumor such as melanoma, head and neck, liver or kidney cancer.

This clone is a singleton in its sample. The V call is TRBV30, the J call TRBJ1-1; weak D call: TRBD1 (5 bases). Trimming stripped 8 bases from V and 6 bases from J, with 10 bases between. CDR1 is GTSNPN, CDR2 SVGIG, per germline (reference sequence). This CDR3 comprises 10 residues. CDR3 in amino acids: CAGDLSEAFF. In DNA, the CDR3 is TGTGCCGGGGACTTGTCTGAAGCTTTCTTT.

The chain joins TRBV28 to TRBJ1-2; D gene uncertain. The CDR3 runs to 11 residues. Trimming shortened V by 10 bases and J by 2 bases, and 8 bases separated the two germline ends. Germline assignment: CDR1 MDHEN and CDR2 SYDVKM. The CDR3 loop reads CATVSNYGYTF. The CDR3 DNA follows: TGTGCCACAGTGTCCAACTATGGCTACACCTTC.

The chain employs TRBV28 and TRBJ2-1, with 9 bases lining up with TRBD2. CDR3 size: 14 residues. CDR1 is MDHEN, CDR2 SYDVKM, per germline. V trimming: 9 bases; J trimming: 4 bases; junction bases outside the gene matches: 7. The CDR3 nucleotides read TGTGCCAGTATTAGCGGGGGACTATACAATGAGCAGTTCTTC. Translating gives CASISGGLYNEQFF.

The CDR3 loop reads CATRFRVGSSGANVLTF. The CDR3 DNA reads as TGTGCCACCCGATTCAGGGTCGGAAGCTCTGGGGCCAACGTCCTGACTTTC. The chain couples TRBV10-3 to TRBJ2-6, with a tentative D call TRBD1 (5 bases). Trimming shortened V by 10 bases and J by 0 bases, and 19 bases separated the two germline ends. This CDR3 contains 17 residues. Germline loops: CDR1 ENHRY, CDR2 SYGVKD.

V gene TRBV6-6 combines with J gene TRBJ2-5, with TRBD1 matching 9 bases. Germline CDR1 MNHNY, CDR2 SVGAGI (reference sequence). The CDR3 loop spans 16 amino acids. With 6 bases clipped from V and 4 bases from J, the junction kept 12 bases outside the gene matches. The DNA for the CDR3 is TGTGCCAGCAGACCGAAACCGGGACAGGGAGGAGAGACCCAGTACTTC. Protein sequence: CASRPKPGQGGETQYF.

This chain links TRBV9 with TRBJ2-5; 11 bases agree with TRBD1. Looked up from germline, CDR1 is SGDLS and CDR2 is YYNGEE. Trimming took 0 bases from V and 7 from J; bases not matched to a gene: 8. The CDR3 consists of 16 residues. Here the CDR3 reads CASSVGGTGGKWTQYF. The CDR3 nucleotides are TGTGCCAGCAGCGTAGGAGGGACAGGGGGGAAGTGGACCCAGTACTTC.

The rearrangement links TRBV5-6 to TRBJ1-1; D unresolved. CDR1 is SGHDT, CDR2 YYEEEE, per germline. The CDR3 has 13 amino acids. The V and J ends lost 0 bases and 5 bases respectively, with 8 bases between them. The CDR3 here is CASSLAASTEAFF. CDR3 nucleotides: TGTGCCAGCAGCTTGGCCGCGAGTACTGAAGCTTTCTTT.

The chain joins TRBV11-2 to TRBJ2-1; TRBD1 matches 7 bases. The CDR3 loop spans 14 amino acids. The germline V gene has CDR1 SGHAT and CDR2 FQNNGV. The V segment lost 6 bases and the J segment 6 bases; nucleotides outside the gene matches: 8. The CDR3 region has the DNA TGTGCCAGCAGAGAGACAGGGATCGGCAATGAGCAGTTCTTC. It is translated as CASRETGIGNEQFF. Together with reference TRBV11-2 and TRBJ2-1, the CDR3 gives the full variable domain: EAGVAQSPRYKIIEKRQSVAFWCNPISGHATLYWYQQILGQGPKLLIQFQNNGVVDDSQLPKDRFSAERLKGVDSTLKIQPAKLEDSAVYLCASRETGIGNEQFFGPGTRLTVL.

The chain links TRBV19 to TRBJ2-1, with a tentative D call TRBD1 (5 bases). Germline V gene lookup returns CDR1 LNHDA and CDR2 SQIVND (reference sequence). Trimming removed 4 bases at V and 8 bases at J, with 9 bases between. The CDR3 has 12 amino acids. The CDR3 sequence: CASSTGYDEQFF. CDR3 DNA: TGTGCCAGTAGTACAGGGTACGATGAGCAGTTCTTC.

This chain joins TRBV7-3 and TRBJ2-1, with no clear D. The CDR3 runs to 13 residues. Germline V gives CDR1 SGHTA, CDR2 FQGTGA. V gave up 1 base and J gave up 12 bases, with 13 bases separating them. This CDR3 is CASSLSPTTWQFF. In DNA form, the CDR3 reads TGTGCCAGCAGCTTAAGCCCAACAACATGGCAGTTCTTC. The full variable domain, completed using reference TRBV7-3 and TRBJ2-1, is GAGVSQTPSNKVTEKGKYVELRCDPISGHTALYWYRQSLGQGPEFLIYFQGTGAADDSGLPNDRFFAVRPEGSVSTLKIQRTERGDSAVYLCASSLSPTTWQFFGPGTRLTVL.

This clone was observed once. The rearrangement uses TRBV18 and TRBJ2-3; 8 bases fit TRBD1. CDR1 and CDR2 (germline): KGHSH, LQKENI. V was pared by 4 bases and J by 2 bases, with 5 bases of the junction left unmatched. CDR3 size: 15 residues. The CDR3 coding sequence is TGTGCCAGCTCACACGGACAGGGACACACAGATACGCAGTATTTT. This encodes CASSHGQGHTDTQYF.

The genes are TRBV11-2 and TRBJ1-4, with 12 bases lining up with TRBD1. CDR1 SGHAT and CDR2 FQNNGV come from the germline V gene. There are 18 residues in the CDR3. Germline trimming cut 0 bases from V and 8 bases from J; bases unmatched to any gene: 10. The CDR3 coding sequence is TGTGCCAGCAGCTTAGATCGCCCGGGACAGGGGGCAGGAGAAAAACTGTTTTTT. It translates to CASSLDRPGQGAGEKLFF.

V usage is TRBV21-1 and J usage is TRBJ1-1. TRBV21-1 is a documented pseudogene. The length of the CDR3 is 12 residues. The CDR3 protein is CAGGLRNTEAFF. The CDR3 DNA follows: TGTGCCGGGGGACTGAGAAACACTGAAGCTTTCTTT.

The V call is TRBV2, the J call TRBJ2-6; D is ambiguous. The CDR3 has 13 residues. Germline CDR1 and CDR2: SNHLY and FYNNEI. Trimming shortened V by 3 bases and J by 7 bases, and 7 bases separated the two germline ends. The CDR3 region is CASSDLLANVLTF. In DNA form, the CDR3 reads TGTGCCAGCAGTGACCTCCTTGCCAACGTCCTGACTTTC.

V gene TRBV7-9 combines with J gene TRBJ2-5, with D possibly matching TRBD2 (6 bases). This CDR3 has 17 residues. CDR1 is SEHNR, CDR2 FQNEAQ, per germline (reference sequence). V was shortened by 0 bases and J by 3 bases, with 17 bases between the two germline ends. This CDR3 reads CASSLAGRTPWKETQYF. CDR3 bases: TGTGCCAGCAGCTTAGCGGGGAGGACCCCCTGGAAAGAGACCCAGTACTTC.

The gene calls are TRBV28 and TRBJ1-5; TRBD1 is a possible D gene (6 bases). V lost 2 bases and J 6 bases, leaving 11 bases between the germline ends. The CDR3 length is 14 residues. Germline CDR1 reads MDHEN; CDR2 reads SYDVKM. As DNA, the CDR3 is TGTGCCAGCAGTTTAGGGACAAAGGCTCAGCCCCAGCATTTT. Translated, it gives CASSLGTKAQPQHF.

Only a few counts were recorded for this clone. The chain couples TRBV14 to TRBJ2-1, with D uncertain. The CDR3 consists of 12 residues. Trimming removed 8 bases from V and 12 bases from J, with 17 bases in between. Germline V lookup: CDR1 SGHDN, CDR2 FVKESK. CDR3 nucleotides: TGTGCCAGCCGCACTTTGCGTTCGGGGCAGTTCTTC. Protein: CASRTLRSGQFF.

This clone was detected only once. The gene calls are TRBV13 and TRBJ2-7; the match to TRBD2 covers 11 bases. Germline CDR1 PRHDT, CDR2 FYEKMQ (reference sequence). The CDR3 covers 17 residues. The ends lost 5 bases at V and 2 bases at J; junction bases unmatched: 11. CDR3 bases: TGTGCCAGCAGCGGCTCGGGGCTAGCGGGAGGCCCCTACGAGCAGTACTTC. It yields the protein CASSGSGLAGGPYEQYF.

This chain connects TRBV18 to TRBJ2-3; D is ambiguous. Trimming took 5 bases from V and 2 from J, leaving 8 bases between them. This CDR3 is 13 amino acids long. The V gene's germline CDR1 is KGHSH and CDR2 LQKENI. The CDR3 protein is CASSGQSTDTQYF. In nucleotides, the CDR3 is TGTGCCAGCTCAGGGCAGTCCACAGATACGCAGTATTTT.

This clone was observed a single time. The chain recombines TRBV2 with TRBJ1-6; D ambiguous. CDR1 and CDR2 from the germline V gene are SNHLY and FYNNEI. V was clipped by 5 bases and J by 7 bases, with 12 bases between them. The CDR3 contains 14 residues. CDR3 in DNA: TGTGCCAGCAGTTATCGATCGGGGAATTCACCCCTCCACTTT. It codes for CASSYRSGNSPLHF. The full variable domain, its missing parts supplied by reference TRBV2 and TRBJ1-6, is EPEVTQTPSHQVTQMGQEVILRCVPISNHLYFYWYRQILGQKVEFLVSFYNNEISEKSEIFDDQFSVERPDGSNFTLKIRSTKLEDSAMYFCASSYRSGNSPLHFGNGTRLTVT.

The chain couples TRBV9 to TRBJ1-4, with TRBD1 identical over 8 bases. The germline CDR1 and CDR2 sequences are SGDLS and YYNGEE. The CDR3 is 14 residues long. Unmatched junction bases numbered 6, after V lost 4 bases and J lost 7 bases. The CDR3 region is CASSLGQGGEKLFF. The DNA of the CDR3 is TGTGCCAGCAGCCTTGGACAGGGAGGTGAAAAACTGTTTTTT.

This rearrangement joins TRBV7-9 to TRBJ2-7, with TRBD2 identical over 11 bases. Germline trimming cut 5 bases from V and 2 bases from J; bases unmatched to any gene: 14. CDR1 is SEHNR, CDR2 FQNEAQ, per germline (reference sequence). The CDR3 runs 18 residues. The CDR3, as DNA: TGTGCCAGCAGCCTCAGTGTAGCGGGAGGGACGTTTACCTACGAGCAGTACTTC. Amino acids: CASSLSVAGGTFTYEQYF.

The J gene is TRBJ2-5, the V gene TRBV28; no clear D. The CDR3 length is 11 residues. Germline V gives CDR1 MDHEN, CDR2 SYDVKM. V was pared by 4 bases and J by 1 base, with 1 base between. The CDR3 nucleotides read TGTGCCAGCAGTTCCCAAGAGACCCAGTACTTC. This gives the protein CASSSQETQYF.